The table lists the clone carrying this TCR beta chain with a few counts. This specimen comes from a study of blood T cell repertoires in COVID-19. Germline lookup yields CDR1 SNHLY and CDR2 FYNNEI. The ends were cut back, 6 bases at V and 5 bases at J, with 13 bases in the middle. This CDR3 contains 14 residues. Those who participated ranged in age from 18 to 89 years and resided in approximately 26 US areas. Assignment of participants to cohorts was predicated upon participant-reported clinical history. Two negative PCRs, clearance, or symptom resolution had been documented for recovered Cohort 3 donors. Original handling: Nucleated cell counts were estimated from reference gene primer amplification. TCRdb keeps only in-frame clones here, not all; method: immunoSEQ multiplex PCR. V, J and clone size are taken as reported in that table, and D and trimming were inferred from the DNA itself. The sample contains roughly 450,000 clones, about nine tenths of which appear only once.

The chain links TRBV2 to TRBJ2-2; a possible D gene is TRBD1 (6 bases). The sequencing input was PBMCs or T cells enriched from blood (not recorded which). The clonotype originates from a man aged 18 to 30 who had recovered from COVID-19. For the CDR3, the DNA is TGTGCCAGCAGGAGTATAGGGGGAACCGGGGAGCTGTTTTTT. It yields the protein CASRSIGGTGELFF.